Listed below are T cell receptor beta chains from one sample, sequenced in a study of blood T cell repertoires in COVID-19. Using immunoSEQ multiplex PCR, the repertoire was profiled, and TCRdb retains in-frame clones only, with some absent. This sample carries fewer than 350,000 clones, 70% to 90% of them seen once, and the ten largest clones take 6% to 7%. The sequenced sample was PBMCs or T cells enriched from blood (not recorded which). The receptors were gathered from a woman between 40 and 50 years old who had recovered from COVID-19. CDR3s include the opening cysteine and the closing phenylalanine or tryptophan.

TRBJ1-2,TRBV28,CASSPGGERGYGYTF
TRBJ2-5,TRBV7-3,CASSLIDWGQDQETQYF
TRBJ1-2,TRBV28,CASSLQGRVSYGYTF
TRBJ2-5,TRBV28,CASSNQAVGGETQYF
TRBJ1-2,TRBV6-5,CASSSETGLYGYTF
TRBJ1-5,TRBV25-1,CASSESGNQPQHF
TRBJ2-2,TRBV18,CASSPLQGATGELFF
TRBJ2-7,TRBV5-5,CASSVTAATYEQYF
TRBJ2-7,TRBV15,CATSRDRGRAVRHF
TRBJ2-4,TRBV14,CASSQDIAKNIQYF
TRBJ2-7,TRBV7-9,CASSTQTSGPSYEQYF
TRBJ1-5,TRBV7-8,CASSLFIEPQHF
TRBJ1-5,TRBV7-6,CASSLGAGFSNQPQHF
TRBJ1-3,TRBV7-2,CASSPGPGNTIYF
TRBJ1-1,TRBV7-9,CASSPTGPDNTEAFF
TRBJ2-3,TRBV7-2,CASSLGGGRARGDTQYF
TRBJ2-5,TRBV7-9,CASSLRQGSTSGRSQTQYF
TRBJ2-7,TRBV28,CASSFATAYSYEQYF
TRBJ1-5,TRBV15,CATSQGGLNQPQHF
TRBJ1-5,TRBV18,CASSTRQGIQPQHF
TRBJ2-5,TRBV5-1,CASSLDRLSDQYF
TRBJ1-2,TRBV9,CASSLRGDGYTF
TRBJ2-3,TRBV5-8,CASSPERLPLGTQYF
TRBJ2-5,TRBV7-9,CASSSSGRADAQYF
TRBJ1-1,TRBV19,CASSFNTEAFF
TRBJ2-7,TRBV4-3,CASSQGVHYEQYF
TRBJ2-5,TRBV11-1,CASSLGGSRETQYF
TRBJ1-6,TRBV27,CASGTVGHNSPLHF
TRBJ2-7,TRBV20-1,CSARDHYEQYF
TRBJ2-1,TRBV30,CAWSNNNEQFF
TRBJ2-7,TRBV5-1,CASRKSERDYEQYF
TRBJ2-3,TRBV24-1,CATAGAGVPDTQYF
TRBJ2-2,TRBV4-1,CASSQLPALAGEYSRNTGELFF
TRBJ2-1,TRBV19,CASSPATRYNEQFF
TRBJ1-1,TRBV12-3/TRBV12-4,CASGPDRAEAFF
TRBJ1-2,TRBV6-4,CASSDSGQGRGYTF
TRBJ1-1,TRBV6-5,CASILTGGNTEAFF
TRBJ1-4,TRBV30,CAWSTPTTEDNEKLFF
TRBJ2-3,TRBV24-1,CATSDQQWATTDTQYF
TRBJ2-1,TRBV3-1/TRBV3-2,CASSPWGGDEQFF
TRBJ1-2,TRBV10-3,CAISDDRTTYGYTF
TRBJ1-3,TRBV30,CAWGTGGTIYF
TRBJ2-1,TRBV6-4,CASSVRRGQLNEQFF
TRBJ2-1,TRBV5-1,CASSLVATRGYNEQFF
TRBJ2-7,TRBV28,CASSLWDSPAYEQYF
TRBJ1-1,TRBV11-2,CASSSILRDTEAFF
TRBJ1-2,TRBV7-9,CASSQGGRDLNYGYTF
TRBJ1-6,TRBV7-3,CASSLERNSPLHF
TRBJ2-1,TRBV19,CASSMRQGHNEQFF
TRBJ2-1,TRBV28,CASSEGLAGVGYNEQFF
TRBJ2-1,TRBV28,CASVWTSRNHNEQFF
TRBJ2-3,TRBV5-1,CASSLAVGTDTQYF
TRBJ2-3,TRBV19,CASSPFGDTQYF
TRBJ2-3,TRBV10-3,CAISGSDTKTDTQYF
TRBJ2-7,TRBV18,CASSPGRGEAEQYF
TRBJ2-2,TRBV6-1,CASSDFVGQANTGELFF
TRBJ2-3,TRBV27,CASSSGTARWGTDTQYF
TRBJ2-1,TRBV29-1,CSVEGQGWDNEQFF